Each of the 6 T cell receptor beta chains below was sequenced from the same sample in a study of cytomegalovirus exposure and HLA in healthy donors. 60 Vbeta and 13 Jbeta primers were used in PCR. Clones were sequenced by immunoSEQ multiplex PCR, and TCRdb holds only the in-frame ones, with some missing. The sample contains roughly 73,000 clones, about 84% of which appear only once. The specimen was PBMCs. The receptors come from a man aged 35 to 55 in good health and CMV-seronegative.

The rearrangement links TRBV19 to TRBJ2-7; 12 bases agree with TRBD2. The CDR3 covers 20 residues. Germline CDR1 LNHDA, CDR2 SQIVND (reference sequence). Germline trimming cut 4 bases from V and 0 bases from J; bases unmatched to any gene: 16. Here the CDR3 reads CASSTRPTSGGFFSSYEQYF. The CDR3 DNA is TGTGCCAGTAGTACCCGCCCCACTAGCGGGGGGTTTTTTTCCTCCTACGAGCAGTACTTC.

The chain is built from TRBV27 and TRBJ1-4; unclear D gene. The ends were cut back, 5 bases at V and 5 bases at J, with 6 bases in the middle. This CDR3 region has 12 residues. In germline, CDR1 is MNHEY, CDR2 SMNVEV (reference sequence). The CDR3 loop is CASSTGNEKLFF. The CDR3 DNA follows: TGTGCCAGCAGTACCGGGAATGAAAAACTGTTTTTT.

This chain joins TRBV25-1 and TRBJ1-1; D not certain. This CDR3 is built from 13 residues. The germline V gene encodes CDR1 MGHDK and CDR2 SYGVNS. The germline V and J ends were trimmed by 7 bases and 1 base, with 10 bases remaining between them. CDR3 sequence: CASTVDTNTEAFF. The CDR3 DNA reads TGTGCCAGCACGGTAGACACGAACACTGAAGCTTTCTTT.

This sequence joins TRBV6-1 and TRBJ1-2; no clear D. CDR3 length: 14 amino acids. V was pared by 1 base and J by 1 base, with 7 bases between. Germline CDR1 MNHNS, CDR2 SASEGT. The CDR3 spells CASSEGNINYGYTF. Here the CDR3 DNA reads TGTGCCAGCAGTGAAGGCAACATTAACTATGGCTACACCTTC.

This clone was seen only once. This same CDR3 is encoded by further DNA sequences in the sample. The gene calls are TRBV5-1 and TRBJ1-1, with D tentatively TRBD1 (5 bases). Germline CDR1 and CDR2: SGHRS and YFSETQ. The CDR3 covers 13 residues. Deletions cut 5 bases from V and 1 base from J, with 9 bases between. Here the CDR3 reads CASRIQGNTEAFF. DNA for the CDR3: TGCGCCAGCAGGATTCAGGGGAACACTGAAGCTTTCTTT.

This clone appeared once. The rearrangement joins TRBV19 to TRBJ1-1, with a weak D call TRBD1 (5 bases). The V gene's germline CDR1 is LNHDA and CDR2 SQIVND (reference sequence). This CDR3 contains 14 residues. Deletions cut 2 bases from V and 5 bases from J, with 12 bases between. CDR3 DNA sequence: TGTGCCAGTAGTATAAGCCCAGGGTGGACTGAAGCTTTCTTT. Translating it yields CASSISPGWTEAFF.